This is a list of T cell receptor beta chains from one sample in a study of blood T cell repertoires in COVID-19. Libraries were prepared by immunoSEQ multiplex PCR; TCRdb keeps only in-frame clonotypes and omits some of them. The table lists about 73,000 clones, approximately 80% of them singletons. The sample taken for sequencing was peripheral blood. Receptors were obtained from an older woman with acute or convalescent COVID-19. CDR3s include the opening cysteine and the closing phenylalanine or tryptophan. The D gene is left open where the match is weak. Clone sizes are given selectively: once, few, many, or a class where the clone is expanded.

TGCGCCAGCAGCTTGGCCGGCGGGGCAGCCTCCTACAATGAGCAGTTCTTC | CASSLAGGAASYNEQFF | NA | TRBV5-1 | NA | TRBJ2-1
TGTGCCAGCAGTTACGCAGAAAACAATCAGCCCCAGCATTTT | CASSYAENNQPQHF | NA | TRBV6-6 | NA | TRBJ1-5
TGTGCCAGCAGGTACGGACTAGCGGATTCCTACGAGCAGTACTTC | CASRYGLADSYEQYF | NA | TRBV6-5 | TRBD2 | TRBJ2-7
TGTGCCAGCAGTTTTGTCGGTCGCTCTGGAAACACCATATATTTT | CASSFVGRSGNTIYF | NA | TRBV28 | NA | TRBJ1-3
TGTGCCAGCAGCTTAACTTCGACTAGTTCGGAGACCCAGTACTTC | CASSLTSTSSETQYF | once | TRBV7-7 | NA | TRBJ2-5
TGTGCCAGCAGTCCACCCTCCGGACTCTGGGAGCAGTACTTC | CASSPPSGLWEQYF | NA | TRBV28 | NA | TRBJ2-7
TGTGCCAGCAGGCCTGGACAGGGGGCCAGCACTGAAGCTTTCTTT | CASRPGQGASTEAFF | NA | TRBV2 | TRBD1 | TRBJ1-1
TGTGCCAGCAGTTCAACACAGGGGTACACCTTC | CASSSTQGYTF | NA | TRBV12-3/TRBV12-4 | TRBD1 | TRBJ1-2
TGTGCCAGCATCCCCGGCCCGGGACTTTCGAGGTATGAGCAGTTCTTC | CASIPGPGLSRYEQFF | once | TRBV6-6 | NA | TRBJ2-1
NA | CASRFAEGNAEAFF | NA | TRBV12-2 | NA | TRBJ1-1
TGTGCCAGCAGTTTAGTAGGACAGGGTAGGAATGGCTACACCTTC | CASSLVGQGRNGYTF | NA | TRBV27 | TRBD1 | TRBJ1-2
TGTGCCAGCAGCGTAGGCGTAGGGGGCGTTGAAAAACTGTTTTTT | CASSVGVGGVEKLFF | NA | TRBV9 | TRBD1 | TRBJ1-4
TGTGCCTGGAGTCTACTACGGATAGGTGAGCAGTTCTTC | CAWSLLRIGEQFF | NA | TRBV30 | NA | TRBJ2-1
TGTGCCAGTAGTATCGGGTTCGATGAGCAGTTCTTC | CASSIGFDEQFF | few | TRBV19 | NA | TRBJ2-1
TGCGCCAGCAGCTTGGAGCAGGGGATATTGGATGAGCAGTTCTTC | CASSLEQGILDEQFF | NA | TRBV5-1 | NA | TRBJ2-1
TGTGCCAGTAGTTTTGCCCCCGGGTATAGCAATCAGCCCCAGCATTTT | CASSFAPGYSNQPQHF | few | TRBV19 | NA | TRBJ1-5
TGTGCCAGCAGCTTGGTACTTAACAATGAGCAGTTCTTC | CASSLVLNNEQFF | NA | TRBV11-2 | NA | TRBJ2-1
TGCAGTGCGCTTCACTCAGATACGCAGTATTTT | CSALHSDTQYF | NA | TRBV20-1 | NA | TRBJ2-3
TGTGCCAGCAGCGCTAGACAGGGGGCGAGCACTGAAGCTTTCTTT | CASSARQGASTEAFF | NA | TRBV9 | TRBD1 | TRBJ1-1
TGCGCCAGCAAGAGCGGGACAACGAACACTGAAGCTTTCTTT | CASKSGTTNTEAFF | few | TRBV5-1 | NA | TRBJ1-1
TGTGCCAGCAGCCCGACAGGGTTGGGTCTCTATGGCTACACCTTC | CASSPTGLGLYGYTF | NA | TRBV11-2 | TRBD1 | TRBJ1-2
TGCAGCGTTGTGTCGGGCGCGGGGACCGGGGAGCTGTTTTTT | CSVVSGAGTGELFF | NA | TRBV29-1 | NA | TRBJ2-2
TGTGCCAGCAGCTTAGTAATTCAACTAGCGGGTCAGGGGGGGTTGGCCGAGCAGTACTTC | CASSLVIQLAGQGGLAEQYF | NA | TRBV7-6 | TRBD2 | TRBJ2-7
TGTGCCAGCAGCGATAGACAGGCCACCGGGGAGCTGTTTTTT | CASSDRQATGELFF | NA | TRBV11-3 | NA | TRBJ2-2
TGTGCCAGCAGCTTCTCACGGGGCAATCAGCCCCAGCATTTT | CASSFSRGNQPQHF | NA | TRBV7-8 | NA | TRBJ1-5